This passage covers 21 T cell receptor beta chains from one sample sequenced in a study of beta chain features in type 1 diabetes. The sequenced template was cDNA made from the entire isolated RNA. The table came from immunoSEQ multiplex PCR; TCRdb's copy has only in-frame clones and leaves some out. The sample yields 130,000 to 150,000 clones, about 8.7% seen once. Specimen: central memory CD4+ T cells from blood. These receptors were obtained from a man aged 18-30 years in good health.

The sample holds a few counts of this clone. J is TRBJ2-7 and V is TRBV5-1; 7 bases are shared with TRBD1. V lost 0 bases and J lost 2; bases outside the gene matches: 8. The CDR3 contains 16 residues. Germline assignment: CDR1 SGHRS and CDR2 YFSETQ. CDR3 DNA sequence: TGCGCCAGCAGCTTGGCCGAACAGGGGTGGACCTACGAGCAGTACTTC. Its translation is CASSLAEQGWTYEQYF.

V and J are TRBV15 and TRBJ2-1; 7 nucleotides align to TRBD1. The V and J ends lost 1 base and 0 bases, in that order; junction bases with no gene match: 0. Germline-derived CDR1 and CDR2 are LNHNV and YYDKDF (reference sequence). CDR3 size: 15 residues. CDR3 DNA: TGTGCCACCAGCAGAGGGGACAGCTCCTACAATGAGCAGTTCTTC. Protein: CATSRGDSSYNEQFF.

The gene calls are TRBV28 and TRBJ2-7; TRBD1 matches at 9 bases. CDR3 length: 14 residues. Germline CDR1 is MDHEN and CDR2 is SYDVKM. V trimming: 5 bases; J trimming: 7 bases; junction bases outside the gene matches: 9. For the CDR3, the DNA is TGTGCCAGCAGTAGCGGACAGGGGTTTGGTGAGCAGTACTTC. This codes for CASSSGQGFGEQYF.

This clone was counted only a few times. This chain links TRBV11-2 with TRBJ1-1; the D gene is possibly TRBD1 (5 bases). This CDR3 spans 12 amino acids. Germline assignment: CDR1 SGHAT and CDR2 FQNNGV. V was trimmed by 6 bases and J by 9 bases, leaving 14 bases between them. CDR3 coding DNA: TGTGCCAGCAGTCTAGAACAGGTTAAAGCTTTCTTT. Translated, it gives CASSLEQVKAFF.

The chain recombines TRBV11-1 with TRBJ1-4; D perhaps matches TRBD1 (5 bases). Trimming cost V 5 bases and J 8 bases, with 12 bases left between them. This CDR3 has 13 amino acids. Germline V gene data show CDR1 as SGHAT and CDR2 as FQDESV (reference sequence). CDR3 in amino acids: CASSLSRTEKLFF. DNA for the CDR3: TGTGCCAGCAGCCTCTCCCGGACAGAAAAACTGTTTTTT.

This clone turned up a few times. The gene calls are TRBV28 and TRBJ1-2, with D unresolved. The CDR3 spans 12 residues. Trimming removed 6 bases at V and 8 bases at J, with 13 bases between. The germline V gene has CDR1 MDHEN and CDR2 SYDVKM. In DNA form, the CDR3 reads TGTGCCAGCAGCCCCGTACAGAAAGGCTACACCTTC. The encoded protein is CASSPVQKGYTF.

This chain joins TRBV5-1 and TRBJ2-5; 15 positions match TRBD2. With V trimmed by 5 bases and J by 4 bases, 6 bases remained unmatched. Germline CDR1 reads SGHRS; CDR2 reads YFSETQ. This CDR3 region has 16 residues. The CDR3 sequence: CASSTGTSGGLETQYF. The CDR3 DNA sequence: TGCGCCAGCAGTACCGGGACTAGCGGGGGGCTAGAGACCCAGTACTTC.

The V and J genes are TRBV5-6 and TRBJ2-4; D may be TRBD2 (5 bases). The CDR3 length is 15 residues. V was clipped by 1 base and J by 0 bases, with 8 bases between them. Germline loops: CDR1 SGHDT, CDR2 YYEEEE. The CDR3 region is CASSLIGVAKNIQYF. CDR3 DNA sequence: TGTGCCAGCAGCTTGATCGGGGTAGCCAAAAACATTCAGTACTTC.

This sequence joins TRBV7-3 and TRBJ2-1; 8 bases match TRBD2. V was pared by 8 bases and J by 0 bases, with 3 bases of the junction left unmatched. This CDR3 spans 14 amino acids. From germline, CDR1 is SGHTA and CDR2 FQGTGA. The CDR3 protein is CASGRGGSYNEQFF. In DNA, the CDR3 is TGTGCCAGCGGCCGGGGGGGCTCCTACAATGAGCAGTTCTTC. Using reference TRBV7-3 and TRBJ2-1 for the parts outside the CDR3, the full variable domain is GAGVSQTPSNKVTEKGKYVELRCDPISGHTALYWYRQSLGQGPEFLIYFQGTGAADDSGLPNDRFFAVRPEGSVSTLKIQRTERGDSAVYLCASGRGGSYNEQFFGPGTRLTVL.

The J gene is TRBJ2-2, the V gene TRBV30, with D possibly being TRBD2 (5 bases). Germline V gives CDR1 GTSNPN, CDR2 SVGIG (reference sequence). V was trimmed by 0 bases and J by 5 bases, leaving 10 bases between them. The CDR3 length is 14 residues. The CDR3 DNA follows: TGTGCCTGGAGTGTACATCGGGGTACCGGGGAGCTGTTTTTT. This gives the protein CAWSVHRGTGELFF.

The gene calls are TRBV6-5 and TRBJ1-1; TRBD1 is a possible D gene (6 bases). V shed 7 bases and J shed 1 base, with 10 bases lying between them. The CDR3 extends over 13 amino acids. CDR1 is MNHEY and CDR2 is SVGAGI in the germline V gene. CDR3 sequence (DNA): TGTGCCAGCAACCTACAGGGGAACACTGAAGCTTTCTTT. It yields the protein CASNLQGNTEAFF.

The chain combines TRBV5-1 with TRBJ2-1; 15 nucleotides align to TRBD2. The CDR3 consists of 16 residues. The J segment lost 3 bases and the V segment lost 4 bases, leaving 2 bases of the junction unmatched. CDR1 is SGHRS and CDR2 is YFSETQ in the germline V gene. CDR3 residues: CASSTGLAGGYNEQFF. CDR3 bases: TGCGCCAGCAGCACGGGACTAGCGGGGGGCTACAATGAGCAGTTCTTC.

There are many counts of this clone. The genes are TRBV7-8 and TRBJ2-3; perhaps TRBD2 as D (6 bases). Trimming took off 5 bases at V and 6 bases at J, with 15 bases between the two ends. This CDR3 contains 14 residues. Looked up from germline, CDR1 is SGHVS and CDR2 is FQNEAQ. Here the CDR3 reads CASSLTSNSDTQYF. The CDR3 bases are TGTGCCAGCAGCCTTACTAGCAATTCGGATACGCAGTATTTT.

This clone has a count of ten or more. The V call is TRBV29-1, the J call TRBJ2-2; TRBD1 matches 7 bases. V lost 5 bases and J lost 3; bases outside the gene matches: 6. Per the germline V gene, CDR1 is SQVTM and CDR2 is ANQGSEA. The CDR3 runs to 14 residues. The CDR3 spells CSVQRDRDTGELFF. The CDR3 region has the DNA TGCAGCGTTCAACGGGACAGAGACACCGGGGAGCTGTTTTTT.

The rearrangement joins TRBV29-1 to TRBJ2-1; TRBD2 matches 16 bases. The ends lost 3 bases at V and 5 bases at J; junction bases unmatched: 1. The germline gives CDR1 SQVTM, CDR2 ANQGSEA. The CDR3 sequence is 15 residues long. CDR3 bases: TGCAGCGTTGAGGGACTAGCGGGGGGGAACAATGAGCAGTTCTTC. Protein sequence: CSVEGLAGGNNEQFF.

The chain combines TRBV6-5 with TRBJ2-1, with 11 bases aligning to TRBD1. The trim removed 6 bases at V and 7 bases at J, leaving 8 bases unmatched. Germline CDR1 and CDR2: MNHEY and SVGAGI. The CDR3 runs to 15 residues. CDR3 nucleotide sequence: TGTGCCAGCAGGTTTGGGACAGGGGGTCGGAATGAGCAGTTCTTC. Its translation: CASRFGTGGRNEQFF.

CDR3 protein: CASSRLWGARGRDTQYF. As DNA, the CDR3 is TGTGCCAGCAGCCGACTATGGGGGGCCAGGGGGCGAGATACGCAGTATTTT. This rearrangement joins TRBV28 to TRBJ2-3; TRBD1 matches at 8 bases. Germline V CDR1 and CDR2: MDHEN, SYDVKM. This CDR3 region has 17 residues. Germline trimming cut 6 bases from V and 5 bases from J; bases unmatched to any gene: 16.

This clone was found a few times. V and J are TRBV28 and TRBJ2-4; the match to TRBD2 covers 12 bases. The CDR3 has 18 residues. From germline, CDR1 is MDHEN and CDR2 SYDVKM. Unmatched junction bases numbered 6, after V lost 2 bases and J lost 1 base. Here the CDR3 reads CASSLRASGGAAKNIQYF. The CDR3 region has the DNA TGTGCCAGCAGTTTACGGGCTAGCGGGGGGGCTGCCAAAAACATTCAGTACTTC.

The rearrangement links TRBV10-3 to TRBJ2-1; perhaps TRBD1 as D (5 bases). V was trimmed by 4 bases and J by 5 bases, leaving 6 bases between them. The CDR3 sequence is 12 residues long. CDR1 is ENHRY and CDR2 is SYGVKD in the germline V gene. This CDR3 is CAISGQNNEQFF. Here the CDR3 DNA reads TGTGCCATCAGTGGACAGAACAATGAGCAGTTCTTC.

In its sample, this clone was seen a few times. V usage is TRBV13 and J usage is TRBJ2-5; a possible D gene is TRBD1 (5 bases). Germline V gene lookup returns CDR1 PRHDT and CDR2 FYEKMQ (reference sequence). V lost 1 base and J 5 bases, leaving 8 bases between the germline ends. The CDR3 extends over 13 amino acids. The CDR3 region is CASSLVGVETQYF. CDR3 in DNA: TGTGCCAGCAGCTTAGTAGGGGTGGAGACCCAGTACTTC. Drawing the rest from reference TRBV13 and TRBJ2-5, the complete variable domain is AAGVIQSPRHLIKEKRETATLKCYPIPRHDTVYWYQQGPGQDPQFLISFYEKMQSDKGSIPDRFSAQQFSDYHSELNMSSLELGDSALYFCASSLVGVETQYFGPGTRLLVL.

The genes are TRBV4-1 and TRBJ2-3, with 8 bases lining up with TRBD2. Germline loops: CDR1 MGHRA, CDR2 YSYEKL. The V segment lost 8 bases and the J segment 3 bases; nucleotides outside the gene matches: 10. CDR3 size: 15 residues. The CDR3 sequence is CASGGFGGGTDTQYF. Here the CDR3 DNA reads TGCGCCAGCGGAGGTTTCGGGGGGGGTACAGATACGCAGTATTTT.